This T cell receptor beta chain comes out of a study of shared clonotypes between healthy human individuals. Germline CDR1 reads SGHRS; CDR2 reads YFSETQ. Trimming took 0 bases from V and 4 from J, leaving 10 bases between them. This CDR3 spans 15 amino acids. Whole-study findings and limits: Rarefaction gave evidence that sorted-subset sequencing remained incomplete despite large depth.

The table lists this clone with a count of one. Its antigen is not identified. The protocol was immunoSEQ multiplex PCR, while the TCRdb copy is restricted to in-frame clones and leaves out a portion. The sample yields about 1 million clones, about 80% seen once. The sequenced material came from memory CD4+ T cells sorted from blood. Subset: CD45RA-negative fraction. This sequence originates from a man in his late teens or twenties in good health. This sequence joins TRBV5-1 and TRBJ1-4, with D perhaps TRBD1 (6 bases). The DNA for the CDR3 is TGCGCCAGCAGCTTGGTGGGGGCGGGTAATGAAAAACTGTTTTTT. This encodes CASSLVGAGNEKLFF.